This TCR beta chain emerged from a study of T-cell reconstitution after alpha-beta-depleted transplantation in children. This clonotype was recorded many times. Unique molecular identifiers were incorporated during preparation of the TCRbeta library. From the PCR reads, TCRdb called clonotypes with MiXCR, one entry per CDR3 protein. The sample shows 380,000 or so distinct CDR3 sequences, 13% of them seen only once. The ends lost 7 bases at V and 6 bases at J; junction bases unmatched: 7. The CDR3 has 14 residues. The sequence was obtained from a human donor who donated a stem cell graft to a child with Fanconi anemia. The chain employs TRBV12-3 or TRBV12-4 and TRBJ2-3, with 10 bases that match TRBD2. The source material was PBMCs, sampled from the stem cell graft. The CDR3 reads CASTPSGGADTQYF. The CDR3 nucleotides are TGTGCCAGCACCCCCAGCGGGGGGGCGGATACGCAGTATTTT.